This entry lists 29 T cell receptor beta chains sequenced from one sample in a study of T cells in localized non-small cell lung cancer. Sequenced by immunoSEQ multiplex PCR; TCRdb stores in-frame clones only, minus some. Of several thousand clones listed, more than 35% are singletons. This specimen was lung tumor tissue, taken before any cancer treatment. Receptors were obtained from a man between 40 and 70 years old with stage III lung adenocarcinoma.

The chain links TRBV11-3 to TRBJ2-1, with a weak D call TRBD2 (6 bases). The germline V gene encodes CDR1 SGHNT and CDR2 YENEEA. The CDR3 loop spans 14 amino acids. Trimming took off 3 bases at V and 4 bases at J, with 10 bases between the two ends. The CDR3 spells CASSFGGKYNEQFF. CDR3 DNA: TGTGCCAGCAGCTTTGGGGGGAAATACAATGAGCAGTTCTTC.

The chain links TRBV6-7 to TRBJ2-1; D not certain. TRBV6-7 is noted as an ORF with a role that remains uncertain. The ends were cut back, 6 bases at V and 7 bases at J, with 7 bases in the middle. The CDR3 is 11 residues long. Here the CDR3 DNA reads TGTGCCAGCAGGGTGGTTAATGAGCAGTTCTTC. It yields the protein CASRVVNEQFF.

A few counts support this clone. The rearrangement links TRBV11-3 to TRBJ2-1; 10 nucleotides match TRBD2. Germline CDR1 reads SGHNT; CDR2 reads YENEEA. Trimming took 5 bases from V and 3 from J; bases not matched to a gene: 10. The CDR3 is made up of 17 amino acids. CDR3 sequence reads: CASSPGMTSGFYNEQFF. Here the CDR3 DNA reads TGTGCCAGCAGCCCTGGAATGACTAGCGGGTTCTACAATGAGCAGTTCTTC.

The chain combines TRBV19 with TRBJ2-2; TRBD1 matches 7 bases. In germline, CDR1 is LNHDA, CDR2 SQIVND (reference sequence). V was pared by 7 bases and J by 1 base, with 3 bases of the junction left unmatched. CDR3 size: 14 residues. CDR3 DNA: TGTGCCAGTATCAGGACAGGGAACACCGGGGAGCTGTTTTTT. Residues: CASIRTGNTGELFF.

This clone was counted between two and nine times. J is TRBJ2-1 and V is TRBV29-1; D is perhaps TRBD2 (7 bases). CDR3 length: 15 residues. Trimming took 4 bases from V and 5 from J, leaving 18 bases between them. In germline, CDR1 is SQVTM, CDR2 ANQGSEA. Written as DNA, the CDR3 is TGCAGCGTTGCGTTGGGGGGGGGCTCTGACAATGAGCAGTTCTTC. This gives the protein CSVALGGGSDNEQFF.

The rearrangement joins TRBV19 to TRBJ2-3, with D maybe TRBD1 (6 bases). The CDR3 has 14 amino acids. The V end lost 5 bases, the J end lost 4 bases, and 13 bases lay between the germline ends. Germline CDR1 LNHDA, CDR2 SQIVND (reference sequence). CDR3 nucleotides: TGTGCCAGTAGTGTGGACAGTCCGGCAGATACGCAGTATTTT. It translates to CASSVDSPADTQYF.

This clone counts as large. The rearrangement links TRBV15 to TRBJ2-3; D call uncertain. Germline V lookup: CDR1 LNHNV, CDR2 YYDKDF (reference sequence). This CDR3 is 15 amino acids long. V lost 0 bases, J lost 0 bases, and 7 bases lay in between. The CDR3: CATSREGRSTDTQYF. In nucleotides, the CDR3 is TGTGCCACCAGCAGAGAGGGCCGGAGCACAGATACGCAGTATTTT.

This clone was found a few times. This chain joins TRBV11-3 and TRBJ1-2; TRBD1 is a possible D gene (5 bases). V lost 5 bases and J 2 bases, leaving 15 bases between the germline ends. The germline gives CDR1 SGHNT, CDR2 YENEEA. This CDR3 is 15 amino acids long. This CDR3 is CASSQRGTRNYGYTF. DNA for the CDR3: TGTGCCAGCAGCCAAAGGGGCACAAGAAACTATGGCTACACCTTC.

The chain has TRBV30 and TRBJ2-1; TRBD1 aligns across 10 bases. After removal of 5 bases from V and 10 bases from J, the junction contained 14 bases not matched to a gene. CDR1 GTSNPN and CDR2 SVGIG come from the germline V gene (reference sequence). The CDR3 runs 15 residues. CDR3: CAWEGTGDLNGEQFF. The CDR3 DNA sequence: TGTGCCTGGGAAGGGACAGGGGATTTAAACGGGGAGCAGTTCTTC.

The chain carries TRBV10-3 and TRBJ1-5, with unresolved D. The V end was cut by 0 bases, the J end by 4 bases, with 13 bases between. The germline V gene encodes CDR1 ENHRY and CDR2 SYGVKD. The CDR3 is made up of 16 amino acids. The CDR3 nucleotides read TGTGCCATCAGTGAGTCCGGAAAGGGCCCGAATCAGCCCCAGCATTTT. It translates to CAISESGKGPNQPQHF.

This clone showed up many times. This chain uses TRBV11-3 with TRBJ2-2; 10 bases align to TRBD2. The CDR3 is made up of 15 amino acids. Germline assignment: CDR1 SGHNT and CDR2 YENEEA. V trimming: 2 bases; J trimming: 6 bases; junction bases outside the gene matches: 3. The CDR3 region has the DNA TGTGCCAGCAGCTTAATGGGGACTAGCGCCGGGGAGCTGTTTTTT. Amino acid sequence: CASSLMGTSAGELFF. The variable domain in full, with the rest retrieved from reference TRBV11-3 and TRBJ2-2, is EAGVVQSPRYKIIEKKQPVAFWCNPISGHNTLYWYLQNLGQGPELLIRYENEEAVDDSQLPKDRFSAERLKGVDSTLKIQPAELGDSAVYLCASSLMGTSAGELFFGEGSRLTVL.

This chain uses TRBV19 with TRBJ1-2; D gene ambiguous. The ends were cut back, 8 bases at V and 7 bases at J, with 14 bases in the middle. Germline V lookup: CDR1 LNHDA, CDR2 SQIVND (reference sequence). The CDR3 runs to 12 residues. CDR3 nucleotide sequence: TGTGCCAGTCTAGGGCGATATGGTGGCTACACCTTC. As protein: CASLGRYGGYTF.

The chain employs TRBV5-1 and TRBJ2-2; the match to TRBD2 covers 8 bases. This CDR3 is 16 amino acids long. CDR1 and CDR2 from the germline V gene are SGHRS and YFSETQ. J lost 8 bases, V lost 6 bases, and 15 bases had no gene match. The CDR3 sequence: CASMEGSGSPDGELFF. CDR3 DNA: TGCGCCAGCATGGAAGGGAGCGGGAGTCCCGATGGGGAGCTGTTTTTT.

This clone has only a few counts. V usage is TRBV29-1 and J usage is TRBJ2-2, with D perhaps matching TRBD1 (5 bases). Trimming stripped 5 bases from V and 0 bases from J, with 16 bases between. The germline gives CDR1 SQVTM, CDR2 ANQGSEA. The CDR3 extends over 16 amino acids. The CDR3: CSVMGEMDTNTGELFF. CDR3 sequence (DNA): TGCAGCGTTATGGGTGAGATGGACACGAACACCGGGGAGCTGTTTTTT.

This clone was seen more than once but under ten times. The rearrangement links TRBV9 to TRBJ2-7; D possibly uses TRBD1 or TRBD2 (5 bases each). The CDR3 covers 14 residues. V dropped 4 bases and J dropped 0 bases, with 11 bases sitting between them. CDR1 and CDR2 (germline): SGDLS, YYNGEE. CDR3 loop: CASSRDGLSYEQYF. The DNA for the CDR3 is TGTGCCAGCAGCAGGGACGGTCTCTCCTACGAGCAGTACTTC.

This rearrangement joins TRBV6-8 to TRBJ2-7, with D perhaps being TRBD1 or TRBD2 (6 bases each). V was trimmed by 3 bases and J by 3 bases, leaving 27 bases between them. Germline V gene data show CDR1 as MNHGY and CDR2 as SAAAGT. The length of the CDR3 is 19 residues. CDR3 nucleotides: TGTGCCAGCAGTTATCGCATGGGTTATGGGGGGCTCGGGGACTACGAGCAGTACTTC. Residues: CASSYRMGYGGLGDYEQYF.

Sample share makes this clone medium-sized. The chain couples TRBV6-8 to TRBJ1-2; D is undetermined. The CDR3 totals 16 residues. Trimming left V 4 bases short and J 0 bases short, with 15 bases between. CDR1 MNHGY and CDR2 SAAAGT come from the germline V gene. The CDR3 protein is CASSSSDGLANYGYTF. For the CDR3, the DNA is TGTGCCAGCAGTTCCTCGGACGGACTAGCTAACTATGGCTACACCTTC.

Only a few counts were recorded for this clone. The J gene is TRBJ1-2, the V gene TRBV9, with 9 bases identical to TRBD1. The germline gives CDR1 SGDLS, CDR2 YYNGEE. J lost 8 bases, V lost 2 bases, and 7 bases had no gene match. The CDR3 loop spans 14 amino acids. CDR3 DNA: TGTGCCAGCAGCGTCGACTCTACAGGGGGCGGCTACACCTTC. This codes for CASSVDSTGGGYTF.

This clone was detected only a few times. The chain has TRBV12-2 and TRBJ2-1; TRBD2, the D gene given by the table, was not confirmed from the DNA. TRBV12-2 is reported as a pseudogene. The CDR3 has 14 residues. In nucleotides, the CDR3 is TGTGCCTCCCGCGGGAGTGGGGCGGGAGAAGAGCAGTTCTTC. It yields the protein CASRGSGAGEEQFF.

The chain is built from TRBV5-1 and TRBJ2-5; 10 bases match TRBD2. V lost 0 bases and J lost 4; bases outside the gene matches: 6. The CDR3 sequence is 16 residues long. The V gene's germline CDR1 is SGHRS and CDR2 YFSETQ. The CDR3 here is CASSLEPSGGVETQYF. CDR3 bases: TGCGCCAGCAGCTTGGAGCCTAGCGGGGGAGTAGAGACCCAGTACTTC.

This clone was seen a handful of times. The chain has TRBV6-8 and TRBJ1-2; 9 bases agree with TRBD1. Trimming cost V 3 bases and J 7 bases; bases outside gene matches: 3. There are 13 residues in the CDR3. Per germline, CDR1 MNHGY and CDR2 SAAAGT. CDR3 nucleotides: TGTGCCAGCAGTTATACGACAGGGGGTGGCTACACCTTC. Translated, it gives CASSYTTGGGYTF.

The gene calls are TRBV11-3 and TRBJ1-4; 11 nucleotides line up with TRBD1. This CDR3 contains 14 residues. The germline CDR1 and CDR2 sequences are SGHNT and YENEEA. J lost 7 bases, V lost 4 bases, and 2 bases had no gene match. CDR3 coding DNA: TGTGCCAGCAGCTCGGGACAGGGGGGTGAAAAACTGTTTTTT. This translates into CASSSGQGGEKLFF.

The V and J genes are TRBV18 and TRBJ2-7; no definite D call. Germline CDR1 is KGHSH and CDR2 is LQKENI. This CDR3 has 15 residues. Trimming shortened V by 3 bases and J by 3 bases, and 15 bases separated the two germline ends. CDR3 sequence (DNA): TGTGCCAGCTCACCCCGGCAGGCCTCATTCTACGAGCAGTACTTC. Translating it yields CASSPRQASFYEQYF. Using reference TRBV18 and TRBJ2-7 for the parts outside the CDR3, the full variable domain is NAGVMQNPRHLVRRRGQEARLRCSPMKGHSHVYWYRQLPEEGLKFMVYLQKENIIDESGMPKERFSAEFPKEGPSILRIQQVVRGDSAAYFCASSPRQASFYEQYFGPGTRLTVT.

This sequence joins TRBV10-2 and TRBJ2-6, with D perhaps being TRBD1 or TRBD2 (5 bases each). Germline assignment: CDR1 WSHSY and CDR2 SAAADI. V was clipped by 0 bases and J by 0 bases, with 9 bases between them. The CDR3 is made up of 17 amino acids. The CDR3 sequence is CASSESRGSSGANVLTF. The DNA of the CDR3 is TGCGCCAGCAGTGAGTCGAGGGGTAGCTCTGGGGCCAACGTCCTGACTTTC.

This clone qualifies as medium-sized. V and J are TRBV6-8 and TRBJ2-7; 7 bases line up with TRBD1. Germline CDR1 reads MNHGY; CDR2 reads SAAAGT. The CDR3 has 13 amino acids. J was trimmed by 4 bases and V by 8 bases; bases with no gene match: 8. CDR3 loop: CASGRGQEYEQYF. The CDR3 DNA reads TGTGCCAGCGGGAGAGGACAGGAATACGAGCAGTACTTC.

The chain is built from TRBV29-1 and TRBJ1-2; 7 bases are a match to TRBD1. Germline loops: CDR1 SQVTM, CDR2 ANQGSEA. J lost 4 bases, V lost 2 bases, and 10 bases had no gene match. The CDR3 sequence is 15 residues long. The CDR3 DNA is TGCAGCGTTGAAATTCCACAGGGGAGATTCTATGGCTACACCTTC. As protein: CSVEIPQGRFYGYTF.

The chain employs TRBV12-5 and TRBJ2-1, with TRBD1 matching over 7 bases. This CDR3 has 17 residues. V was clipped by 1 base and J by 7 bases; unmatched bases: 13. The germline gives CDR1 LGHNT, CDR2 FRNRAP. This CDR3 is CASGLGGTGDPRNEQFF. The CDR3 nucleotides are TGTGCTAGTGGTTTGGGAGGCACAGGGGACCCTAGGAATGAGCAGTTCTTC.

The CDR3 loop is CASSQAGSGQEPNEKLFF. CDR3 DNA: TGTGCCAGCAGCCAAGCTGGGTCGGGACAGGAGCCTAATGAAAAACTGTTTTTT. The J gene is TRBJ1-4, the V gene TRBV7-1; 8 positions match TRBD1. TRBV7-1 is known as an ORF, though its function is uncertain. Trimming cost V 5 bases and J 3 bases; bases outside gene matches: 14. The CDR3 consists of 18 residues.

This chain links TRBV18 with TRBJ1-1; no firm D call. Trimming left V 2 bases short and J 1 base short, with 20 bases between. CDR1 and CDR2 (germline): KGHSH, LQKENI. This CDR3 is built from 18 residues. CDR3 in amino acids: CASSPGPGRSLKNTEAFF. CDR3 in DNA: TGTGCCAGCTCACCAGGTCCAGGCCGCTCACTCAAGAACACTGAAGCTTTCTTT.